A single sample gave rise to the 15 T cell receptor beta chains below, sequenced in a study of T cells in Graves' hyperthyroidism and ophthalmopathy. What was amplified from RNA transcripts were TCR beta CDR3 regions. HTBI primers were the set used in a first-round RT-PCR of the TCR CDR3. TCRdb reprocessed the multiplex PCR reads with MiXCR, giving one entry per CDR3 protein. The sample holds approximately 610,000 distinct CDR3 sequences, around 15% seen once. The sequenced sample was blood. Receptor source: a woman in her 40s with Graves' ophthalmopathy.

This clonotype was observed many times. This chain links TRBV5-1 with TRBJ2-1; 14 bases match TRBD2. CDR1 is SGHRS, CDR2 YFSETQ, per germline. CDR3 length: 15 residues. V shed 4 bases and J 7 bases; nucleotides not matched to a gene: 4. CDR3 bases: TGCGCCAGCAGCCAGGGGACTAGCGGGAGAAATGAGCAGTTCTTC. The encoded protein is CASSQGTSGRNEQFF.

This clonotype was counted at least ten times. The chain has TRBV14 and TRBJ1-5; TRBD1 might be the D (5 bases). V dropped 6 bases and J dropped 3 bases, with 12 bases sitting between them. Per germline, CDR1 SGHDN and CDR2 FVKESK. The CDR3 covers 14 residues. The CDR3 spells CASRHGTFNQPQHF. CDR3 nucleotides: TGTGCCAGCAGACATGGGACCTTCAATCAGCCCCAGCATTTT.

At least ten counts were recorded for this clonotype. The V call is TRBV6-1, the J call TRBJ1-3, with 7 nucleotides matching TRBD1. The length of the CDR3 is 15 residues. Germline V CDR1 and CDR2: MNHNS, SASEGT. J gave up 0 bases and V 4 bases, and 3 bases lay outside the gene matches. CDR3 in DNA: TGTGCCAGCAGTGTACAGGGGAGCTCTGGAAACACCATATATTTT. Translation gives CASSVQGSSGNTIYF.

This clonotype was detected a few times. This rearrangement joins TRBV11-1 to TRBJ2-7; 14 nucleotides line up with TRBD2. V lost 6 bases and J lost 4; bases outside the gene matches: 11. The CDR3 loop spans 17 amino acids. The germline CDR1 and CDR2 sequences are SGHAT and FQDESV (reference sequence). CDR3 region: CASSSTSGREIGYEQYF. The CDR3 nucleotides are TGTGCCAGCAGTTCGACTAGCGGGAGGGAGATTGGGTACGAGCAGTACTTC.

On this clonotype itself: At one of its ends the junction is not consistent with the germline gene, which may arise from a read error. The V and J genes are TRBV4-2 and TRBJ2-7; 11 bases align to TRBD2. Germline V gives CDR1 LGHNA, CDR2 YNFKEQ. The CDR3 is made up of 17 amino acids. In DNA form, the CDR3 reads TGTGCCAGCAGCCAAGATTTTCGACTAGCGGGGTCCTCCGAGCAGTACTTC. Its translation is CASSQDFRLAGSSEQYF.

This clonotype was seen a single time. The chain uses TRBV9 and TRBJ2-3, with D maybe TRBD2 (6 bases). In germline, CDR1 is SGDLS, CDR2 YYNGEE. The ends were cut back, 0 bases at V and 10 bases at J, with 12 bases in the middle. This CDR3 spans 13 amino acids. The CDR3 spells CASSVATGVPQYF. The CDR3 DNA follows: TGTGCCAGCAGCGTAGCTACGGGGGTCCCGCAGTATTTT.

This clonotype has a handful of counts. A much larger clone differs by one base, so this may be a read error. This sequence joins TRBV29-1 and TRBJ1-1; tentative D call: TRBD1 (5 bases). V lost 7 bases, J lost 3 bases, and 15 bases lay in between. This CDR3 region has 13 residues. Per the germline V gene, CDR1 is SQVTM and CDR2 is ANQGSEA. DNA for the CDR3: TGCAGCGCCGTCCCTGCCAGGGACACTGAAGCTTTCTTT. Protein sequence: CSAVPARDTEAFF.

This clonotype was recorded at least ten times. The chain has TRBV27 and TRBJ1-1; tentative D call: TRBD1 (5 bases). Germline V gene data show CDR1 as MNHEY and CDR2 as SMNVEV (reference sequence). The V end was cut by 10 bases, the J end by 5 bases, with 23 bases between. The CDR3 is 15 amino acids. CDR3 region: CATTYSRDGSTEAFF. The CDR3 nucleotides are TGTGCCACCACTTATTCCCGGGACGGGTCTACTGAAGCTTTCTTT.

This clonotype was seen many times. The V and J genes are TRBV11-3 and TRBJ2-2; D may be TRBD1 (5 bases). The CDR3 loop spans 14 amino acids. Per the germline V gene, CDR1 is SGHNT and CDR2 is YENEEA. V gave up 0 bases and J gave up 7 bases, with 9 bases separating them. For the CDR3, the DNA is TGTGCCAGCAGCTTAGAAGGGGCTGGCGGGGAGCTGTTTTTT. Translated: CASSLEGAGGELFF.

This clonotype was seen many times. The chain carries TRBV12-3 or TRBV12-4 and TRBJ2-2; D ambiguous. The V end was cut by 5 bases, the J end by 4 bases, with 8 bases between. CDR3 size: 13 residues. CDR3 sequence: CASSPSVTGELFF. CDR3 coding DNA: TGTGCCAGCAGTCCATCAGTCACCGGGGAGCTGTTTTTT.

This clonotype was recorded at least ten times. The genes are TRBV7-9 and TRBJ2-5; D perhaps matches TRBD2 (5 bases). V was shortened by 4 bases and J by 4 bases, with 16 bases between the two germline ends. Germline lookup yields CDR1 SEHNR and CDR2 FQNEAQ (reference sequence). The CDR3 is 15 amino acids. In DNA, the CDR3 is TGTGCCAGCAGCTCCATTGAGGGATACGGAGAGACCCAGTACTTC. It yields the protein CASSSIEGYGETQYF.

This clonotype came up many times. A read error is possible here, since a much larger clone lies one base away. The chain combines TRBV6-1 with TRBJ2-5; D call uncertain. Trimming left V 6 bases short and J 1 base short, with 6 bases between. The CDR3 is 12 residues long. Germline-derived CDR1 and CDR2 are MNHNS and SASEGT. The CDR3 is CASRYGQETQYF. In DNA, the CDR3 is TGTGCCAGCAGGTACGGCCAAGAGACCCAGTACTTC.

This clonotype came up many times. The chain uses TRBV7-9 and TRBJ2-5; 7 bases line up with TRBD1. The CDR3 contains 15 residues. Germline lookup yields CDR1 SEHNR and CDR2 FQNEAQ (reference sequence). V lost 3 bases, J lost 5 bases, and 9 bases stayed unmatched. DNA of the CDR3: TGTGCCAGCAGCTTTGGTGGCAGGGGGATTGAGACCCAGTACTTC. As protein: CASSFGGRGIETQYF.

Here the CDR3 DNA reads TGTGCCATCAGTGAGTCGGATCCGGGGGGGCTTCGGTCTGGAAACACCATATATTTT. This encodes CAISESDPGGLRSGNTIYF. The chain combines TRBV10-3 with TRBJ1-3; tentative D call: TRBD1 (6 bases). CDR1 is ENHRY and CDR2 is SYGVKD in the germline V gene. This CDR3 has 19 residues. V gave up 0 bases and J gave up 1 base, with 19 bases separating them.

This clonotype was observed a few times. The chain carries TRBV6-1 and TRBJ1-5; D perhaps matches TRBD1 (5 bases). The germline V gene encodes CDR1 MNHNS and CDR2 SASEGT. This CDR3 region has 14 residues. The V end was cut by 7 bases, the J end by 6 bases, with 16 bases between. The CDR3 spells CASISPTGGQPQHF. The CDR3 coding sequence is TGTGCCAGCATATCTCCTACGGGGGGTCAGCCCCAGCATTTT.